The sequence of this T cell receptor beta chain was determined in a study of somatic mutations in cytotoxic T cells in rheumatoid arthritis. Study details: A subset of V beta antibody-stained T-cell populations was isolated by flow sorting, reaching nearly 100% purity, and this subset included V beta1+ cells that went on to TCRB sequencing. Points from the study as a whole: What antigens the expanded CD8+ clones targeted remained unknown. Healthy controls did not share the age-linked increase in CD8+ clonality seen in rheumatoid arthritis patients.

Of the blood donors acting as healthy controls, roughly 52% were female, and their median age was about 61 years (range roughly 20-70). This clone was recorded a few times. As yet, its antigen is unknown. Some clones are missing from TCRdb's copy, which holds only in-frame ones; the method was immunoSEQ multiplex PCR. Of tens of thousands of clones detected, less than 85% appear once; the ten largest clones hold 3.2%. Germline V gene sequence: CDR1 SGHRS, CDR2 YFSETQ. V shed 3 bases, J shed 4 bases, and the junction held 3 bases outside the gene matches. The CDR3 length is 13 residues. The chain carries TRBV5-1 and TRBJ1-2, with 7 bases fitting TRBD1. This clonotype was obtained from a man aged 40-49 years in good health. The sequenced material came from CD8+ T cells sorted from blood. CDR3 sequence: CASSSGTVYGYTF. In DNA form, the CDR3 reads TGCGCCAGCAGCTCCGGGACAGTCTATGGCTACACCTTC.